The 30 T cell receptor beta chains presented below share a single source sample, sequenced in a study of blood T cell repertoires in COVID-19. Assay: immunoSEQ multiplex PCR; the TCRdb copy retains only in-frame clones and omits some. Here the sample spans about 180,000 clones, around 85% being singletons. Sequencing used peripheral blood. These TCRs come from a man aged 55 to 69 with acute or convalescent COVID-19.

This chain connects TRBV15 to TRBJ1-2; D might be TRBD1 (5 bases). The CDR3 is 13 residues long. Germline assignment: CDR1 LNHNV and CDR2 YYDKDF (reference sequence). Trimming cost V 0 bases and J 6 bases, with 8 bases left between them. CDR3 in amino acids: CATSRDKGNGYTF. CDR3 DNA: TGTGCCACCAGCAGAGATAAGGGGAATGGCTACACCTTC.

The chain joins TRBV10-3 to TRBJ1-1; possible D gene TRBD1, 6 bases. This CDR3 is built from 12 residues. Germline assignment: CDR1 ENHRY and CDR2 SYGVKD. V lost 6 bases, J lost 9 bases, and 14 bases lay in between. In DNA, the CDR3 is TGTGCCATCAGAACTAGACAGGAGAAAGCTTTCTTT. Translation: CAIRTRQEKAFF.

The V call is TRBV5-6, the J call TRBJ2-5; 7 nucleotides agree with TRBD2. The CDR3 runs 12 residues. CDR1 is SGHDT, CDR2 YYEEEE, per germline. Germline trimming cut 6 bases from V and 10 bases from J; bases unmatched to any gene: 9. The CDR3 here is CASNRRAGDQYF. CDR3 DNA: TGTGCCAGCAACCGACGGGCGGGGGACCAGTACTTC.

J is TRBJ2-5 and V is TRBV30, with TRBD1 identical over 12 bases. This CDR3 has 15 amino acids. V was clipped by 2 bases and J by 4 bases; unmatched bases: 5. CDR1 and CDR2 (germline): GTSNPN, SVGIG (reference sequence). CDR3 amino acids: CAWSPGTGGRETQYF. The CDR3 DNA follows: TGTGCCTGGAGTCCAGGGACAGGGGGCCGAGAGACCCAGTACTTC.

The chain carries TRBV5-1 and TRBJ2-3, with 10 bases identical to TRBD2. Germline V lookup: CDR1 SGHRS, CDR2 YFSETQ. The V gene end was trimmed by 5 bases and the J gene end by 5 bases; junction bases not matched to a gene: 8. The CDR3 is 15 residues long. Here the CDR3 reads CASRVSGRVLDTQYF. The CDR3 nucleotides read TGCGCCAGCAGGGTCAGCGGGAGGGTACTAGATACGCAGTATTTT.

This clone was seen more than once but under ten times. The rearrangement joins TRBV5-4 to TRBJ2-1; TRBD1 agrees at 9 bases. This CDR3 is 15 amino acids long. V lost 0 bases and J lost 9; bases outside the gene matches: 7. Germline V lookup: CDR1 SGHNT, CDR2 YYREEE (reference sequence). The CDR3 region is CASSLASTGGSEQFF. The CDR3 DNA reads as TGTGCCAGCAGCTTGGCCTCGACAGGGGGTAGTGAGCAGTTCTTC.

This sequence joins TRBV18 and TRBJ2-1; a possible D gene is TRBD2 (5 bases). Trimming removed 3 bases from V and 2 bases from J, with 8 bases in between. The CDR3 is 14 residues long. CDR1 and CDR2 from the germline V gene are KGHSH and LQKENI. The CDR3 DNA sequence: TGTGCCAGCTCACCCCCCGGGACCTACAATGAGCAGTTCTTC. Amino acid sequence: CASSPPGTYNEQFF.

The chain has TRBV28 and TRBJ1-2; TRBD1 matches at 8 bases. CDR1 and CDR2 (germline): MDHEN, SYDVKM. The ends lost 3 bases at V and 8 bases at J; junction bases unmatched: 8. This CDR3 has 14 residues. The CDR3 sequence is CASSFFGQGGGYTF. For the CDR3, the DNA is TGTGCCAGCAGTTTCTTCGGACAGGGAGGAGGCTACACCTTC.

The V gene is TRBV7-2, the J gene TRBJ2-3; the match to TRBD2 covers 9 bases. Germline loops: CDR1 SGHTA, CDR2 FQGNSA. The CDR3 sequence is 16 residues long. The V gene end was trimmed by 4 bases and the J gene end by 2 bases; junction bases not matched to a gene: 7. CDR3: CASSSRLAVTTDTQYF. The CDR3 DNA follows: TGTGCCAGCAGCTCAAGACTAGCGGTCACCACAGATACGCAGTATTTT.

The chain joins TRBV6-2 or TRBV6-3 to TRBJ1-4, with 7 bases identical to TRBD1. Germline CDR1 and CDR2: MNHEY and SVGEGT. V was pared by 6 bases and J by 5 bases, with 6 bases of the junction left unmatched. The CDR3 has 14 amino acids. CDR3 in DNA: TGTGCCAGCAGCACCGAGGGGGCCAATGAAAAACTGTTTTTT. Its translation: CASSTEGANEKLFF.

The V and J genes are TRBV6-5 and TRBJ1-2; possibly TRBD1 for D (6 bases). Germline-derived CDR1 and CDR2 are MNHEY and SVGAGI. The CDR3 runs 12 residues. V lost 6 bases and J lost 7, with 12 bases in between. CDR3 DNA sequence: TGTGCCAGCAGCCCAGGGGCCGCTGGCTACACCTTC. Amino acid sequence: CASSPGAAGYTF.

The chain joins TRBV2 to TRBJ2-5; 8 bases are shared with TRBD1. This CDR3 contains 13 residues. The V gene end was trimmed by 7 bases and the J gene end by 2 bases; junction bases not matched to a gene: 3. Germline CDR1 reads SNHLY; CDR2 reads FYNNEI. In nucleotides, the CDR3 is TGTGCCAGCACGAGGGACAGGCAAGAGACCCAGTACTTC. The encoded protein is CASTRDRQETQYF.

This clone appeared once. The chain is built from TRBV9 and TRBJ2-7; tentatively, D is TRBD2 (5 bases). Germline CDR1 and CDR2: SGDLS and YYNGEE. The CDR3 contains 13 residues. Trimming left V 3 bases short and J 6 bases short, with 13 bases between. The CDR3 DNA sequence: TGTGCCAGCAGCGCTAGGCCCGAGGGCGAGCAGTACTTC. It translates to CASSARPEGEQYF.

The V call is TRBV19, the J call TRBJ2-7; 8 bases match TRBD2. In germline, CDR1 is LNHDA, CDR2 SQIVND (reference sequence). The CDR3 consists of 16 residues. V lost 5 bases, J lost 6 bases, and 15 bases stayed unmatched. CDR3 nucleotide sequence: TGTGCCAGTAGTCCCCTCCCCCCGGGAGGGTCGGCCGAGCAGTACTTC. This translates into CASSPLPPGGSAEQYF.

The chain has TRBV27 and TRBJ2-3, with 8 bases that match TRBD1. There are 16 residues in the CDR3. With V trimmed by 6 bases and J by 3 bases, 11 bases remained unmatched. The germline V gene encodes CDR1 MNHEY and CDR2 SMNVEV (reference sequence). The CDR3 coding sequence is TGTGCCAGCAGAACAGCCGGACAGGGTGGGACAGATACGCAGTATTTT. This sequence encodes CASRTAGQGGTDTQYF.

In regard to this clone: A junction end diverges from the germline sequence, so it may reflect a read error. CDR3 sequence reads: CASSMTGNEQFF. The CDR3 region has the DNA TGTGCTAGCAGCATGACAGGGAATGAGCAGTTCTTC. The chain recombines TRBV7-7 with TRBJ2-1, with 7 positions matching TRBD1. CDR1 is SSHAT, CDR2 FNYEAQ, per germline (reference sequence). This CDR3 has 12 amino acids.

The chain is built from TRBV7-3 and TRBJ1-1, with D perhaps matching TRBD1 (5 bases). Germline V lookup: CDR1 SGHTA, CDR2 FQGTGA. The CDR3 is made up of 12 amino acids. V was pared by 5 bases and J by 11 bases, with 15 bases between. The CDR3 loop is CASSPGRGPAFF. CDR3 in DNA: TGTGCCAGCAGCCCCGGGAGGGGACCGGCTTTCTTT.

The rearrangement joins TRBV7-2 to TRBJ2-1, with 8 bases that match TRBD2. The V gene's germline CDR1 is SGHTA and CDR2 FQGNSA. The V gene end was trimmed by 4 bases and the J gene end by 10 bases; junction bases not matched to a gene: 12. The CDR3 has 15 amino acids. The CDR3 sequence: CASSSPSGSGGEQFF. Written as DNA, the CDR3 is TGTGCCAGCAGCTCACCTAGCGGGTCCGGGGGGGAGCAGTTCTTC. Full variable domain (rest looked up from reference TRBV7-2 and TRBJ2-1): GAGVSQSPSNKVTEKGKDVELRCDPISGHTALYWYRQSLGQGLEFLIYFQGNSAPDKSGLPSDRFSAERTGGSVSTLTIQRTQQEDSAVYLCASSSPSGSGGEQFFGPGTRLTVL.

About this clone itself: Different DNA sequences within this sample yield the same CDR3. The rearrangement joins TRBV5-1 to TRBJ2-7; a weak D match, TRBD1 (5 bases). The V and J ends lost 0 bases and 3 bases respectively, with 10 bases between them. The CDR3 runs to 14 residues. Per germline, CDR1 SGHRS and CDR2 YFSETQ. The CDR3 loop reads CASSLGQGFYEQYF. The CDR3 DNA reads as TGCGCCAGCAGCTTGGGTCAGGGTTTCTACGAGCAGTACTTC.

The DNA for the CDR3 is TGTGCCAGCAGCCAAGTACAGGGATCTGGAAACACCATATATTTT. Its translation: CASSQVQGSGNTIYF. V usage is TRBV4-2 and J usage is TRBJ1-3; possible D gene TRBD1, 6 bases. Germline loops: CDR1 LGHNA, CDR2 YNFKEQ. V was trimmed by 1 base and J by 1 base, leaving 8 bases between them. The CDR3 is 15 residues long.

The chain uses TRBV28 and TRBJ1-4; TRBD1 agrees at 8 bases. Germline loops: CDR1 MDHEN, CDR2 SYDVKM. CDR3 size: 20 residues. V shed 4 bases and J 0 bases; nucleotides not matched to a gene: 16. CDR3 DNA sequence: TGTGCCAGCAGTTCCCCCCGGACAGGGTATAGGGTTGCAACTAATGAAAAACTGTTTTTT. Its translation: CASSSPRTGYRVATNEKLFF.

Notes on this clone: One end of the junction does not line up with germline, which may come from a read error. For the CDR3, the DNA is TGTGCCAGCAGCTTGAGGGACAGGGTAAACAATGGGCAGTTCTTC. Translated, it gives CASSLRDRVNNGQFF. The rearrangement joins TRBV7-9 to TRBJ2-1; 9 bases are shared with TRBD1. In germline, CDR1 is SEHNR, CDR2 FQNEAQ (reference sequence). This CDR3 is built from 15 residues.

This chain links TRBV28 with TRBJ2-2; the match to TRBD1 covers 7 bases. J lost 2 bases, V lost 7 bases, and 4 bases had no gene match. The CDR3 length is 14 residues. Germline V gene data show CDR1 as MDHEN and CDR2 as SYDVKM. CDR3 loop: CASNTGVNTGELFF. In DNA, the CDR3 is TGTGCCAGCAATACAGGGGTTAACACCGGGGAGCTGTTTTTT.

V and J are TRBV5-1 and TRBJ2-2, with 8 bases aligning to TRBD2. The CDR3 is 16 residues long. Trimming at V came to 6 bases and at J to 7 bases, leaving 14 bases not matched to a gene. Germline V gives CDR1 SGHRS, CDR2 YFSETQ. The CDR3 DNA follows: TGCGCCAGCACTCCCCTTAGCGGGAATCAGGTCGGGGAGCTGTTTTTT. Amino acids: CASTPLSGNQVGELFF.

This chain links TRBV2 with TRBJ2-2; 7 bases agree with TRBD2. Germline loops: CDR1 SNHLY, CDR2 FYNNEI. The CDR3 runs to 15 residues. V lost 3 bases and J lost 6; bases outside the gene matches: 7. The CDR3 nucleotides read TGTGCCAGCAGTGATGGAGCGGGGACCGCCGGGGAGCTGTTTTTT. Residues: CASSDGAGTAGELFF.

V is TRBV7-9 and J is TRBJ2-1; D might be TRBD2 (5 bases). The length of the CDR3 is 13 residues. V lost 3 bases and J lost 14, with 17 bases in between. Per the germline V gene, CDR1 is SEHNR and CDR2 is FQNEAQ (reference sequence). The CDR3 protein is CASSFEGRGSKFF. Written as DNA, the CDR3 is TGTGCCAGCAGCTTCGAGGGTCGAGGGTCCAAGTTCTTC.

This sequence joins TRBV2 and TRBJ2-5; the match to TRBD1 covers 7 bases. V shed 9 bases and J 0 bases; nucleotides not matched to a gene: 1. Per the germline V gene, CDR1 is SNHLY and CDR2 is FYNNEI. The CDR3 length is 12 residues. CDR3 residues: CASDRDQETQYF. The CDR3 DNA sequence: TGTGCCAGTGACAGGGACCAAGAGACCCAGTACTTC.

The V gene is TRBV28, the J gene TRBJ2-3, with TRBD2 as a possible D gene (5 bases). CDR3 length equals 14 residues. V was trimmed by 3 bases and J by 5 bases, leaving 12 bases between them. From germline, CDR1 is MDHEN and CDR2 SYDVKM. CDR3 DNA sequence: TGTGCCAGCAGTTTCCTCTCCGGGGTAGATACGCAGTATTTT. The encoded protein is CASSFLSGVDTQYF.

The chain is built from TRBV11-1 and TRBJ1-1, with TRBD1 matching over 10 bases. V dropped 1 base and J dropped 5; count of bases not matched to a gene: 7. The germline V gene encodes CDR1 SGHAT and CDR2 FQDESV (reference sequence). This CDR3 is 16 amino acids long. CDR3 nucleotide sequence: TGTGCCAGCAGCTTAGAACCGGGACAGGGGCCTACTGAAGCTTTCTTT. This sequence encodes CASSLEPGQGPTEAFF.

This chain joins TRBV6-1 and TRBJ1-4; D is perhaps TRBD1 (5 bases). V was shortened by 1 base and J by 8 bases, with 14 bases between the two germline ends. The CDR3 is 15 amino acids. Germline V lookup: CDR1 MNHNS, CDR2 SASEGT. CDR3 sequence: CASSEGGTGGEKLFF. CDR3 bases: TGTGCCAGCAGTGAAGGGGGAACAGGCGGCGAAAAACTGTTTTTT.